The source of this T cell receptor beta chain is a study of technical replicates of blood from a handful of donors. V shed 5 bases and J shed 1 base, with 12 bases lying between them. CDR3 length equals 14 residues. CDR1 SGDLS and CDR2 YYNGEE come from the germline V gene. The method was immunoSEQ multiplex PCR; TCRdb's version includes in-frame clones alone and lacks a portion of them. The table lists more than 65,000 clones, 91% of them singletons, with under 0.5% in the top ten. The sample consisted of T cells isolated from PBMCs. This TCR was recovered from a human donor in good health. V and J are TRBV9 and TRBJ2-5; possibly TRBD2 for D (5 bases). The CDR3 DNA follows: TGTGCCAGCAGTGCGGGCGGATTCCAAGAGACCCAGTACTTC. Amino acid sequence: CASSAGGFQETQYF.